This TCR beta chain was profiled in a study of T-cell memory formation after mild COVID-19. This clonotype was recorded a few times. Its antigen remains unknown. Each CDR3 protein gets one entry after TCRdb re-called the 5' RACE reads with MiXCR. The table records 100,000 to 150,000 distinct CDR3 sequences, approximately 15% of them present only once. With V trimmed by 3 bases and J by 1 base, 3 bases remained unmatched. The CDR3 extends over 15 amino acids. Germline values: CDR1 MGHRA, CDR2 YSYEKL. Study outcomes and limitations: Chiefly within CM and EM were the contracting CD4+ clones; CD8+ ones were within EMRA. Balance between CD4 and CD8 was seen in clones contracting day 15 to 85, and a CD4+ lean was seen in later expanders.

This chain links TRBV4-1 with TRBJ2-7; 10 bases fit TRBD2. This TCR was recovered from a man younger than 35 who had mild COVID-19 (a few samples of this study predate the infection). Cell type and time point are not known. Sequences were obtained from PBMCs or a T cell subset sorted from them (not recorded which). CDR3 DNA sequence: TGCGCCAGCAGCCAGACTAGCGGGTTTTCCTACGAGCAGTACTTC. It translates to CASSQTSGFSYEQYF.